One sample yielded the 12 T cell receptor beta chains listed below, sequenced in a study of T cells after somatic rescue of genetic block. Profiling relied on immunoSEQ multiplex PCR, and the TCRdb table lists in-frame clones only, not all of them. The table records about 72,000 clones, approximately 91% of them present only once. Input material: peripheral blood mononuclear cells (PBMCs). These receptors originate from a man aged 25 to 45.

This chain joins TRBV2 and TRBJ2-1, with a tentative D call TRBD2 (5 bases). Germline loops: CDR1 SNHLY, CDR2 FYNNEI. The CDR3 is 13 amino acids. Trimming removed 4 bases from V and 14 bases from J, with 18 bases in between. This CDR3 is CASSGRGLAEEFF. In DNA form, the CDR3 reads TGTGCCAGCAGTGGGAGAGGTCTCGCGGAGGAGTTCTTC. Full variable domain (rest looked up from reference TRBV2 and TRBJ2-1): EPEVTQTPSHQVTQMGQEVILRCVPISNHLYFYWYRQILGQKVEFLVSFYNNEISEKSEIFDDQFSVERPDGSNFTLKIRSTKLEDSAMYFCASSGRGLAEEFFGPGTRLTVL.

The genes are TRBV18 and TRBJ2-2; D uncertain. CDR3 length equals 14 residues. The V and J ends lost 3 bases and 1 base respectively, with 6 bases between them. Germline loops: CDR1 KGHSH, CDR2 LQKENI. The CDR3 spells CASSPVQNTGELFF. Written as DNA, the CDR3 is TGTGCCAGCTCACCTGTTCAGAACACCGGGGAGCTGTTTTTT.

This chain connects TRBV4-1 to TRBJ1-1; D perhaps matches TRBD1 (5 bases). V dropped 2 bases and J dropped 3 bases, with 22 bases sitting between them. The CDR3 consists of 18 residues. The V gene's germline CDR1 is MGHRA and CDR2 YSYEKL. CDR3 amino acids: CASSQIVPRGQLYTEAFF. CDR3 in DNA: TGCGCCAGCAGCCAAATAGTTCCCCGCGGACAATTGTACACTGAAGCTTTCTTT.

The chain combines TRBV7-2 with TRBJ2-3, with 15 nucleotides matching TRBD2. The CDR3 has 18 residues. V was pared by 5 bases and J by 2 bases, with 8 bases of the junction left unmatched. Per germline, CDR1 SGHTA and CDR2 FQGNSA. CDR3 bases: TGTGCCAGCAGCCCACTGGGACTAGCGGGAGGACACACAGATACGCAGTATTTT. This codes for CASSPLGLAGGHTDTQYF. Full variable domain (remainder filled in from reference TRBV7-2 and TRBJ2-3): GAGVSQSPSNKVTEKGKDVELRCDPISGHTALYWYRQSLGQGLEFLIYFQGNSAPDKSGLPSDRFSAERTGGSVSTLTIQRTQQEDSAVYLCASSPLGLAGGHTDTQYFGPGTRLTVL.

This chain connects TRBV7-9 to TRBJ1-1; 8 positions match TRBD1. CDR1 is SEHNR, CDR2 FQNEAQ, per germline (reference sequence). The CDR3 runs 15 residues. V trimming: 5 bases; J trimming: 4 bases; junction bases outside the gene matches: 9. CDR3 in amino acids: CASSPNQGAVTEAFF. The DNA for the CDR3 is TGTGCCAGCAGCCCGAACCAGGGGGCGGTCACTGAAGCTTTCTTT.

This chain connects TRBV4-1 to TRBJ2-5; TRBD2 is a possible D gene (7 bases). The CDR3 sequence is 15 residues long. CDR1 and CDR2 (germline): MGHRA, YSYEKL. V was shortened by 0 bases and J by 5 bases, with 13 bases between the two germline ends. The CDR3 sequence is CASSQEGGGLETQYF. The CDR3 region has the DNA TGCGCCAGCAGCCAAGAGGGAGGGGGTCTTGAGACCCAGTACTTC.

The chain couples TRBV28 to TRBJ1-2, with TRBD1 matching over 10 bases. Germline trimming cut 5 bases from V and 4 bases from J; bases unmatched to any gene: 4. Germline V CDR1 and CDR2: MDHEN, SYDVKM. The CDR3 has 14 amino acids. The CDR3 nucleotides read TGTGCCAGCAGTCCGACAGGGGGCGGCTATGGCTACACCTTC. Protein sequence: CASSPTGGGYGYTF.

The chain uses TRBV19 and TRBJ1-3; the D is unclear. Trimming pared 5 bases from V and 0 bases from J, leaving 8 bases between. The CDR3 loop spans 14 amino acids. Germline assignment: CDR1 LNHDA and CDR2 SQIVND (reference sequence). CDR3 bases: TGTGCCAGTAGTTCCACATTCTCTGGAAACACCATATATTTT. Residues: CASSSTFSGNTIYF.

The chain has TRBV29-1 and TRBJ2-7; 11 positions agree with TRBD2. Unmatched junction bases numbered 3, after V lost 6 bases and J lost 2 bases. The CDR3 contains 13 residues. Germline V gene data show CDR1 as SQVTM and CDR2 as ANQGSEA. The chain's CDR3 is CSVGTSGTYEQYF. The CDR3 DNA reads as TGCAGCGTGGGGACTAGCGGAACCTACGAGCAGTACTTC.

The rearrangement links TRBV27 to TRBJ1-1; D unresolved. The V and J ends lost 8 bases and 0 bases respectively, with 10 bases between them. This CDR3 has 13 residues. Per the germline V gene, CDR1 is MNHEY and CDR2 is SMNVEV (reference sequence). CDR3 loop: CASALGMNTEAFF. The CDR3 coding sequence is TGTGCCAGCGCCTTAGGCATGAACACTGAAGCTTTCTTT.

CDR3 sequence: CASRKGQGSNQPQHF. The CDR3, as DNA: TGTGCCAGCAGAAAAGGCCAGGGTAGCAATCAGCCCCAGCATTTT. J is TRBJ1-5 and V is TRBV6-5, with D perhaps matching TRBD1 (5 bases). The CDR3 runs to 15 residues. Trimming cost V 6 bases and J 0 bases, with 12 bases left between them. Germline V gene sequence: CDR1 MNHEY, CDR2 SVGAGI.

This chain connects TRBV7-2 to TRBJ2-7; D not certain. CDR3 length: 15 amino acids. The germline CDR1 and CDR2 sequences are SGHTA and FQGNSA. Trimming took off 5 bases at V and 2 bases at J, with 16 bases between the two ends. The DNA for the CDR3 is TGTGCCAGCAGCCAATACATGGGGTTCACCTACGAGCAGTACTTC. Translation gives CASSQYMGFTYEQYF.